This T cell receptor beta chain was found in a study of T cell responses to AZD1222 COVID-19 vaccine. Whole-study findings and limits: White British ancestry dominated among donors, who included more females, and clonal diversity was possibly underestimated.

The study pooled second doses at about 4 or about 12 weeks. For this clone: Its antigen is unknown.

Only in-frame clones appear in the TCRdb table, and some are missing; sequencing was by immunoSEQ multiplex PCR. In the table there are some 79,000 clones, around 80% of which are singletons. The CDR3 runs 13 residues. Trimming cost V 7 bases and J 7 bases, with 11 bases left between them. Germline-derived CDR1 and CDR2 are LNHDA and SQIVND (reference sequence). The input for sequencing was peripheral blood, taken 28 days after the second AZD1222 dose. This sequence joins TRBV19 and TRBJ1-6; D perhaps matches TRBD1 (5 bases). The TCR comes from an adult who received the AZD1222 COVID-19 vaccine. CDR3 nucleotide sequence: TGTGCCAGTAATGGACATGGAAATTCACCCCTCCACTTT. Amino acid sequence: CASNGHGNSPLHF.